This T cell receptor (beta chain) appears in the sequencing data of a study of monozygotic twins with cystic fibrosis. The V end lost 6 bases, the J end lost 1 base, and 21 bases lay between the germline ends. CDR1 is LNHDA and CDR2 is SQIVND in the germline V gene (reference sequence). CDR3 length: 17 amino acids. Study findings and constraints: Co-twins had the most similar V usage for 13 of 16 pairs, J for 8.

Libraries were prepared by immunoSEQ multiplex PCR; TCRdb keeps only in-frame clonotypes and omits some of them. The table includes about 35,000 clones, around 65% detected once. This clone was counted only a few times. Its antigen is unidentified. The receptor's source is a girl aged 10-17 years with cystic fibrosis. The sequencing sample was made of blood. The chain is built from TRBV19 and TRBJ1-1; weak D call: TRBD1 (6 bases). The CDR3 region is CASRVRLGGGPNTEAFF. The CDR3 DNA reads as TGTGCCAGTAGGGTGCGACTGGGAGGGGGGCCGAACACTGAAGCTTTCTTT.